This entry lists 16 T cell receptor beta chains sequenced from one sample in a study of technical replicates of blood from several donors. Assay: immunoSEQ multiplex PCR; the TCRdb copy retains only in-frame clones and omits some. The data show about 72,000 clones, about 95% seen once. The sequencing sample was made of T cells isolated from PBMCs. All receptors come from a human donor in good health.

This clone turned up a few times. V gene TRBV5-1 combines with J gene TRBJ2-2, with D tentatively TRBD1 (6 bases). V lost 0 bases and J lost 0, with 6 bases in between. From germline, CDR1 is SGHRS and CDR2 YFSETQ. This CDR3 is built from 15 residues. The CDR3 region has the DNA TGCGCCAGCAGCTTGGACAGGGCGAACACCGGGGAGCTGTTTTTT. Translation gives CASSLDRANTGELFF.

About this clone itself: One end of the junction is discordant with germline, which a read error may explain. The chain couples TRBV11-3 to TRBJ2-2; the D gene is possibly TRBD2 (6 bases). The CDR3 totals 17 residues. Germline CDR1 SGHNT, CDR2 YENEEA. The CDR3 bases are TGTGCCAGCAGCTTAGAAAGTGGAGGGTCGAAGACCGGGGAGCTGTTTTTT. Its translation is CASSLESGGSKTGELFF. Together with reference TRBV11-3 and TRBJ2-2, the CDR3 gives the full variable domain: EAGVVQSPRYKIIEKKQPVAFWCNPISGHNTLYWYLQNLGQGPELLIRYENEEAVDDSQLPKDRFSAERLKGVDSTLKIQPAELGDSAVYLCASSLESGGSKTGELFFGEGSRLTVL.

In regard to this clone: Other nucleotide sequences in the sample specify the same CDR3. The CDR3 reads CASSITSGYEQYF. The CDR3 DNA sequence: TGTGCCAGTAGTATTACCTCCGGGTACGAGCAGTACTTC. This chain links TRBV19 with TRBJ2-7; no firm D call. CDR1 is LNHDA, CDR2 SQIVND, per germline (reference sequence). The CDR3 has 13 residues. Trimming left V 3 bases short and J 4 bases short, with 10 bases between.

CDR3 DNA: TGTGCCAGCAGTGCAAGACAGGGAATGAACACTGAAGCTTTCTTT. This translates into CASSARQGMNTEAFF. The chain is built from TRBV2 and TRBJ1-1; 7 bases match TRBD1. This CDR3 spans 15 amino acids. V shed 4 bases and J 0 bases; nucleotides not matched to a gene: 5. Looked up from germline, CDR1 is SNHLY and CDR2 is FYNNEI.

The V gene is TRBV5-6, the J gene TRBJ1-1; weak D call: TRBD1 (6 bases). V was trimmed by 2 bases and J by 7 bases, leaving 18 bases between them. The length of the CDR3 is 15 residues. In germline, CDR1 is SGHDT, CDR2 YYEEEE. CDR3 sequence reads: CASSFGPRGGIEAFF. Here the CDR3 DNA reads TGTGCCAGCAGCTTCGGTCCAAGAGGGGGAATTGAAGCTTTCTTT.

This rearrangement joins TRBV5-6 to TRBJ2-2; the D gene is possibly TRBD1 (5 bases). The CDR3 covers 16 residues. V dropped 0 bases and J dropped 4 bases, with 13 bases sitting between them. Germline-derived CDR1 and CDR2 are SGHDT and YYEEEE. The CDR3 DNA sequence: TGTGCCAGCAGCTTGGATCAGGGTGAGGTCACCGGGGAGCTGTTTTTT. This encodes CASSLDQGEVTGELFF.

The rearrangement joins TRBV27 to TRBJ2-7, with 7 positions matching TRBD1. The V segment lost 3 bases and the J segment 3 bases; nucleotides outside the gene matches: 5. In germline, CDR1 is MNHEY, CDR2 SMNVEV (reference sequence). CDR3 length: 14 amino acids. CDR3 sequence reads: CASSFTGTDYEQYF. For the CDR3, the DNA is TGTGCCAGCAGTTTTACCGGGACAGACTACGAGCAGTACTTC.

The chain has TRBV5-1 and TRBJ1-1; the D is unclear. V was clipped by 0 bases and J by 1 base, with 10 bases between them. CDR3 length: 15 amino acids. Germline CDR1 and CDR2: SGHRS and YFSETQ. This chain's CDR3 is CASSLEFDTNTEAFF. The CDR3 DNA sequence: TGCGCCAGCAGCTTGGAATTTGACACGAACACTGAAGCTTTCTTT. Complete variable domain (other parts from reference TRBV5-1 and TRBJ1-1): KAGVTQTPRYLIKTRGQQVTLSCSPISGHRSVSWYQQTPGQGLQFLFEYFSETQRNKGNFPGRFSGRQFSNSRSEMNVSTLELGDSALYLCASSLEFDTNTEAFFGQGTRLTVV.

J is TRBJ2-5 and V is TRBV7-9; TRBD1 agrees at 9 bases. Trimming removed 0 bases from V and 3 bases from J; junction bases left unmatched: 11. This CDR3 is 18 amino acids long. The germline V gene encodes CDR1 SEHNR and CDR2 FQNEAQ (reference sequence). The CDR3 is CASSLATSWRTGEETQYF. CDR3 nucleotide sequence: TGTGCCAGCAGCTTAGCAACCAGTTGGAGGACAGGGGAAGAGACCCAGTACTTC.

This clone was counted once. The chain uses TRBV5-4 and TRBJ1-1, with D perhaps matching TRBD1 (5 bases). The CDR3 has 15 residues. V lost 3 bases and J lost 6, with 18 bases in between. Germline V gives CDR1 SGHNT, CDR2 YYREEE (reference sequence). CDR3 sequence (DNA): TGTGCCAGCAGCTGGGGCAGGGTAGGATCCGCTGAAGCTTTCTTT. Its protein is CASSWGRVGSAEAFF.

The chain combines TRBV4-2 with TRBJ2-7; 7 positions match TRBD1. V lost 0 bases and J lost 0; bases outside the gene matches: 8. This CDR3 comprises 17 residues. CDR1 is LGHNA, CDR2 YNFKEQ, per germline. In DNA form, the CDR3 reads TGTGCCAGCAGCCAAGAGGGTTCGGGGACAGCCTCCTACGAGCAGTACTTC. Encoded protein: CASSQEGSGTASYEQYF.

The chain joins TRBV5-1 to TRBJ2-7; 13 nucleotides line up with TRBD2. Germline CDR1 is SGHRS and CDR2 is YFSETQ. Trimming cost V 4 bases and J 7 bases; bases outside gene matches: 8. The CDR3 length is 15 residues. The CDR3, as DNA: TGCGCCAGCAGCCCAGAGGGACTAGCGGGGAGGGAGCAGTACTTC. Amino acid sequence: CASSPEGLAGREQYF.

The genes are TRBV25-1 and TRBJ2-7, with D perhaps TRBD2 (5 bases). Germline lookup yields CDR1 MGHDK and CDR2 SYGVNS. The CDR3 has 14 amino acids. V was pared by 4 bases and J by 3 bases, with 13 bases between. CDR3 in amino acids: CASSAGIWGYEQYF. The CDR3 bases are TGTGCCAGCAGTGCCGGGATCTGGGGCTACGAGCAGTACTTC.

The chain has TRBV7-6 and TRBJ1-2; 7 bases line up with TRBD1. The CDR3 loop spans 14 amino acids. CDR1 and CDR2 from the germline V gene are SGHVS and FNYEAQ. Trimming at V came to 5 bases and at J to 4 bases, leaving 7 bases not matched to a gene. CDR3 protein: CASSASTGTYGYTF. The CDR3 bases are TGTGCCAGCAGCGCATCGACAGGGACCTATGGCTACACCTTC.

This rearrangement joins TRBV6-5 to TRBJ1-4, with 7 bases lining up with TRBD1. CDR3 length: 13 residues. Germline lookup yields CDR1 MNHEY and CDR2 SVGAGI. Germline trimming cut 6 bases from V and 16 bases from J; bases unmatched to any gene: 14. CDR3 bases: TGTGCCAGCAGCCGGAACCAACAGGGGACTTCGTTTTTT. Encoded protein: CASSRNQQGTSFF.

J is TRBJ2-2 and V is TRBV10-3; 8 bases fit TRBD2. This CDR3 is 14 amino acids long. V gave up 10 bases and J gave up 1 base; unmatched junction bases: 5. Germline CDR1 ENHRY, CDR2 SYGVKD. CDR3 DNA: TGTGCCACTACACTAGCGGTGAACACCGGGGAGCTGTTTTTT. This translates into CATTLAVNTGELFF.